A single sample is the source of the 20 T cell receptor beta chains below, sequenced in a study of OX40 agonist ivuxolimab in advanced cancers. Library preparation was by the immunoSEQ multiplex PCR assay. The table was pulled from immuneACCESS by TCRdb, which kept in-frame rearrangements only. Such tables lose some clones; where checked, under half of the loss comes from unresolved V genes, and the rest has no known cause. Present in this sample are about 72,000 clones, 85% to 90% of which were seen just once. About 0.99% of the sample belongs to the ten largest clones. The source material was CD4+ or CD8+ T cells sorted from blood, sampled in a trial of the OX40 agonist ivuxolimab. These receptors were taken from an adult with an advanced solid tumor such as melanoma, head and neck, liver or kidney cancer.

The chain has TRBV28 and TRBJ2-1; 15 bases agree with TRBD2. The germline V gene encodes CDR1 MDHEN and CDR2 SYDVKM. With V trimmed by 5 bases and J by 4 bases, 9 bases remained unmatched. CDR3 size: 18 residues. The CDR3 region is CASSPRRTSGGVYNEQFF. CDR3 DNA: TGTGCCAGCAGTCCCCGGAGGACTAGCGGGGGGGTTTACAATGAGCAGTTCTTC.

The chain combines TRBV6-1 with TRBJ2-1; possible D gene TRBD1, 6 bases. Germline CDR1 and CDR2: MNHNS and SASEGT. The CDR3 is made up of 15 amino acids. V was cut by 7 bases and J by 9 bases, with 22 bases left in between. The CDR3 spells CASKGSTGLGGEQFF. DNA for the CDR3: TGTGCCAGCAAGGGCAGCACAGGGCTTGGCGGTGAGCAGTTCTTC.

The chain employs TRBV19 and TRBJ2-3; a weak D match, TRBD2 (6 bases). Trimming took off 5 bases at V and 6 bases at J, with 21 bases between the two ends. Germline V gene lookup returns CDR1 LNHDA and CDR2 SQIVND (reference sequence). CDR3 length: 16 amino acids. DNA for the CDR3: TGTGCCAGTAGTCCCGGGAGAGCGCCTGGTTTGGATACGCAGTATTTT. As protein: CASSPGRAPGLDTQYF. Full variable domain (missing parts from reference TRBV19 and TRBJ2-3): DGGITQSPKYLFRKEGQNVTLSCEQNLNHDAMYWYRQDPGQGLRLIYYSQIVNDFQKGDIAEGYSVSREKKESFPLTVTSAQKNPTAFYLCASSPGRAPGLDTQYFGPGTRLTVL.

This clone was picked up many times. CDR3 in amino acids: CASSQEGGPGGGYTF. As DNA, the CDR3 is TGTGCCAGCAGCCAAGAAGGAGGACCGGGGGGCGGCTACACCTTC. The chain couples TRBV4-2 to TRBJ1-2; maybe TRBD1 (6 bases). The V end was cut by 0 bases, the J end by 8 bases, with 16 bases between. The CDR3 has 15 amino acids. Germline-derived CDR1 and CDR2 are LGHNA and YNFKEQ.

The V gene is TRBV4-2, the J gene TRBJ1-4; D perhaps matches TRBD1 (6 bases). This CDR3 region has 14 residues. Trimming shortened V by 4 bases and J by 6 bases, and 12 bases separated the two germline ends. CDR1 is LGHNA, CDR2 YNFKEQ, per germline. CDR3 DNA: TGTGCCAGCAGCCCCGGGGGGCCGGATGAAAAACTGTTTTTT. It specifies CASSPGGPDEKLFF.

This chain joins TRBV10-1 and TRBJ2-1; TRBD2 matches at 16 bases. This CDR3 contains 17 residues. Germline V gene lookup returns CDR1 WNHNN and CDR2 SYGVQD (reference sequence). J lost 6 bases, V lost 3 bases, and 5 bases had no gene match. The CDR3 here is CASSDGTSGRAGNEQFF. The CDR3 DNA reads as TGCGCCAGCAGTGATGGGACTAGCGGGAGGGCGGGCAATGAGCAGTTCTTC.

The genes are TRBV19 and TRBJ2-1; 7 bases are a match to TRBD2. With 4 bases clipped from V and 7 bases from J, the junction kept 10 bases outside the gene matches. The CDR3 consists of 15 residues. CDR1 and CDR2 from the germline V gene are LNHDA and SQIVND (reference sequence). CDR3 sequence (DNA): TGTGCCAGTAGTACCCTAGCGGACACCTGGAATGAGCAGTTCTTC. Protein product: CASSTLADTWNEQFF.

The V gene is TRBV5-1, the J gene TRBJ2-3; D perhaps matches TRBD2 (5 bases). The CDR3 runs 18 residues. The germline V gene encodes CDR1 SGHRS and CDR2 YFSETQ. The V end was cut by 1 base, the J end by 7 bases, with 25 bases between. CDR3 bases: TGCGCCAGCAGCTTGAAGGATCTTGGGTCGGGGAGCATTAATACGCAGTATTTT. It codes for CASSLKDLGSGSINTQYF.

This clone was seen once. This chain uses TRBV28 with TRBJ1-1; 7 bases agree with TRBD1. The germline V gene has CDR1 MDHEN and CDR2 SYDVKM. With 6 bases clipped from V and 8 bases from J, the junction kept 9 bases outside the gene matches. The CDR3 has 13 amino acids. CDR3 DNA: TGTGCCAGCAGCGTCGGACAGGACCCCGAAGCTTTCTTT. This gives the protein CASSVGQDPEAFF.

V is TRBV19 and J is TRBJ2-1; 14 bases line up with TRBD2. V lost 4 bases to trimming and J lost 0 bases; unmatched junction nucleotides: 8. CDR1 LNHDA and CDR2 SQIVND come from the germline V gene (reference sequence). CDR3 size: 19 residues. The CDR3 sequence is CASSSPGLAGAGSYNEQFF. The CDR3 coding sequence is TGTGCCAGTAGTAGCCCGGGACTAGCGGGAGCCGGCTCCTACAATGAGCAGTTCTTC.

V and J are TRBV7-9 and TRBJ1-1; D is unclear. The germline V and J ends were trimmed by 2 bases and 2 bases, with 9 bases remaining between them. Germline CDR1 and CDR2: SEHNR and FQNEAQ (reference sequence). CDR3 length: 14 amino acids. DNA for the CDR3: TGTGCCAGCAGCTTAAGTTCAGGAAACACTGAAGCTTTCTTT. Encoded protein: CASSLSSGNTEAFF.

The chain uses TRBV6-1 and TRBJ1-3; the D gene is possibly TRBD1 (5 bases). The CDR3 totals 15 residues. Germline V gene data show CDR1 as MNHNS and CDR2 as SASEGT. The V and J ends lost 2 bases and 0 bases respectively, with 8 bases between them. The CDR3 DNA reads TGTGCCAGCAGTGAACGGGGGAGCTCTGGAAACACCATATATTTT. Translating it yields CASSERGSSGNTIYF.

The CDR3 here is CASSRRLAGEYEQYF. Here the CDR3 DNA reads TGCGCCAGCAGCCGGAGACTAGCGGGAGAGTACGAGCAGTACTTC. The gene calls are TRBV4-1 and TRBJ2-7; 12 bases are a match to TRBD2. This CDR3 spans 15 amino acids. In germline, CDR1 is MGHRA, CDR2 YSYEKL. The V segment lost 4 bases and the J segment 4 bases; nucleotides outside the gene matches: 5.

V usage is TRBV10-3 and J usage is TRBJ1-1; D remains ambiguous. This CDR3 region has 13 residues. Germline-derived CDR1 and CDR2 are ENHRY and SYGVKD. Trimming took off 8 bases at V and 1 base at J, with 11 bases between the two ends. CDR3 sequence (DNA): TGTGCCATCGGTGGGGATTGGAACACTGAAGCTTTCTTT. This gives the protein CAIGGDWNTEAFF.

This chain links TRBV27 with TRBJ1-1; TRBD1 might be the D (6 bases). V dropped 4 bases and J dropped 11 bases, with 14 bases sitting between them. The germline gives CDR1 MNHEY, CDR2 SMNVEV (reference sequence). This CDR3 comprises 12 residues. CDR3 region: CASSSPAGGAFF. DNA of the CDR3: TGTGCCAGCAGTTCCCCCGCGGGGGGCGCTTTCTTT.

Here the CDR3 reads CASSPGQYLSNQPQHF. CDR3 DNA: TGTGCCAGTAGTCCCGGGCAGTACCTTTCCAATCAGCCCCAGCATTTT. The gene calls are TRBV19 and TRBJ1-5; D uncertain. The CDR3 length is 16 residues. Deletions cut 5 bases from V and 3 bases from J, with 17 bases between. Germline V gene sequence: CDR1 LNHDA, CDR2 SQIVND (reference sequence). The full variable domain, in which reference TRBV19 and TRBJ1-5 provide the parts outside the CDR3, is DGGITQSPKYLFRKEGQNVTLSCEQNLNHDAMYWYRQDPGQGLRLIYYSQIVNDFQKGDIAEGYSVSREKKESFPLTVTSAQKNPTAFYLCASSPGQYLSNQPQHFGDGTRLSIL.

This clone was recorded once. The CDR3 DNA sequence: TGTGCCAGTTCCTCTGAAAGTCTAAGCTCCTACAATGAGCAGTTCTTC. This gives the protein CASSSESLSSYNEQFF. The V call is TRBV2, the J call TRBJ2-1; no reliable D call. V shed 9 bases and J shed 0 bases, with 18 bases lying between them. The CDR3 consists of 16 residues. CDR1 is SNHLY and CDR2 is FYNNEI in the germline V gene.

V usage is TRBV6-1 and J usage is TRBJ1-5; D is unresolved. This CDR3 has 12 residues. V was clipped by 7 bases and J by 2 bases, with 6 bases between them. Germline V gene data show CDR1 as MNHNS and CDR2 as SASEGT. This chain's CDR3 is CASKQGNQPQHF. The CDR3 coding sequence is TGTGCCAGCAAGCAGGGCAATCAGCCCCAGCATTTT.

CDR3 sequence reads: CAWSTTVNNSPLHF. CDR3 in DNA: TGTGCCTGGAGCACGACAGTAAATAATTCACCCCTCCACTTT. The chain couples TRBV30 to TRBJ1-6, with D maybe TRBD1 (5 bases). The V gene's germline CDR1 is GTSNPN and CDR2 SVGIG (reference sequence). Deletions cut 3 bases from V and 5 bases from J, with 11 bases between. This CDR3 has 14 amino acids.

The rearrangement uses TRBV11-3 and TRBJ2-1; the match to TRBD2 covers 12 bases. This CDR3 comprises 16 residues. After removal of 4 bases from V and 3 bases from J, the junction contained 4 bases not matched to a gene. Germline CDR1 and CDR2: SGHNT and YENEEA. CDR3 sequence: CASSSGLAGNYNEQFF. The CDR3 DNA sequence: TGTGCCAGCAGCTCTGGACTAGCGGGAAACTACAATGAGCAGTTCTTC.